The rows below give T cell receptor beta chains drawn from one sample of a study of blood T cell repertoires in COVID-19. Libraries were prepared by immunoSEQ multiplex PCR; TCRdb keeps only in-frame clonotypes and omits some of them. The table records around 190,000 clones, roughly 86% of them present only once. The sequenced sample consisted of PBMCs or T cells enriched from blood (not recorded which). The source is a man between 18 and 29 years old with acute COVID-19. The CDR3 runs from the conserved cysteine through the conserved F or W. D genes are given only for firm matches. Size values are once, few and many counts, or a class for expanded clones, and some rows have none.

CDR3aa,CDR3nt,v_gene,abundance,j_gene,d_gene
CASSLGLFSGRLDTQYF,TGTGCCAGCAGCTTAGGGCTTTTTAGCGGGAGACTAGATACGCAGTATTTT,TRBV7-2,.,TRBJ2-3,TRBD2
CASSQGGPGGQETQYF,TGTGCCAGCAGCCAAGGTGGGCCGGGAGGCCAAGAGACCCAGTACTTC,TRBV3-1/TRBV3-2,few,TRBJ2-5,TRBD2
CASSSGTGLYNEQFF,TGTGCCAGCAGCTCCGGGACAGGACTATACAATGAGCAGTTCTTC,TRBV11-3,.,TRBJ2-1,TRBD1
CASSPRTSGWAWDEQFF,TGTGCCAGCAGCCCCCGGACTAGCGGGTGGGCATGGGATGAGCAGTTCTTC,TRBV9,.,TRBJ2-1,TRBD2
CASSPAPSATRYEQYF,TGTGCCAGCAGCCCCGCTCCGAGCGCCACACGGTACGAGCAGTACTTC,TRBV6-2/TRBV6-3,.,TRBJ2-7,.
CASSLESFPETGELFF,TGTGCCAGCAGCTTGGAGTCCTTCCCGGAGACCGGGGAGCTGTTTTTT,TRBV5-4,.,TRBJ2-2,.
CASSPWGSNTEAFF,TGTGCCAGCAGCCCCTGGGGCAGTAACACTGAAGCTTTCTTT,TRBV3-1/TRBV3-2,.,TRBJ1-1,.
CASRPGTGWSDTQYF,TGTGCCAGCAGGCCCGGGACAGGGTGGTCTGATACGCAGTATTTT,TRBV4-2,.,TRBJ2-3,TRBD1
CASSDGQGGRETQYF,TGCGCCAGCAGTGATGGACAGGGAGGGCGAGAGACCCAGTACTTC,TRBV10-1,.,TRBJ2-5,.
CASSSAGGPKGGELFF,TGTGCCAGCAGTTCGGCGGGAGGGCCTAAGGGCGGGGAGCTGTTTTTT,TRBV7-3,.,TRBJ2-2,TRBD2
CASSSGTYQGTDTQYF,TGCGCCAGCAGCTCTGGGACATACCAAGGCACAGATACGCAGTATTTT,TRBV5-1,.,TRBJ2-3,.
CASSSGQGAKGNQPQHF,TGTGCCAGCAGTTCGGGACAGGGGGCGAAGGGCAATCAGCCCCAGCATTTT,TRBV28,few,TRBJ1-5,TRBD1
CASSLRPGQLMNTEAFF,TGCGCCAGCAGCCTCCGACCTGGACAGCTCATGAACACTGAAGCTTTCTTT,TRBV4-1,.,TRBJ1-1,.
CASSLGGLPTDTQYF,TGTGCCAGCAGCTTAGGGGGACTACCCACAGATACGCAGTATTTT,TRBV7-2,once,TRBJ2-3,TRBD2
CASSYSAGSPLHF,TGTGCCAGCAGTTACTCAGCAGGGTCACCCCTCCACTTT,TRBV6-5,.,TRBJ1-6,.
CASSIRTGGRNEQFF,TGCGCCAGCAGCATACGGACAGGGGGCCGCAATGAGCAGTTCTTC,TRBV5-1,.,TRBJ2-1,TRBD1
CASSRGLAGGPGETQYF,TGTGCCAGCAGCCGGGGACTAGCGGGAGGGCCGGGAGAGACCCAGTACTTC,TRBV28,.,TRBJ2-5,TRBD2
CASSPQAGDSYNEQFF,TGTGCCAGTAGTCCCCAAGCGGGAGACTCCTACAATGAGCAGTTCTTC,TRBV19,.,TRBJ2-1,TRBD2
CASSLRQGDYGYTF,TGTGCCAGCAGTCTACGACAGGGGGACTATGGCTACACCTTC,TRBV27,.,TRBJ1-2,TRBD1
CASQEGTDTQYF,TGTGCCAGCCAGGAGGGCACAGATACGCAGTATTTT,TRBV2,.,TRBJ2-3,.
CASSRRQGTQPQHF,TGTGCCAGCAGTCGGCGACAGGGCACTCAGCCCCAGCATTTT,TRBV27,few,TRBJ1-5,TRBD1
CASSGIVLAVPDTQYF,TGTGCCAGCAGCGGGATAGTACTAGCGGTCCCCGATACGCAGTATTTT,TRBV7-9,.,TRBJ2-3,TRBD2